Each of the 29 T cell receptor beta chains below was sequenced from the same sample in a study of OX40 agonist ivuxolimab in advanced cancers. Assay used: immunoSEQ multiplex PCR; TCRdb lists only in-frame clones, some missing. The profile shows about 45,000 clones, 85% to 95% of them singletons. This specimen consisted of CD4+ or CD8+ T cells sorted from blood, obtained in a trial of the OX40 agonist ivuxolimab. These receptors were collected from an adult with an advanced solid tumor such as melanoma, head and neck, liver or kidney cancer.

The chain joins TRBV19 to TRBJ2-2, with D perhaps matching TRBD2 (6 bases). CDR1 is LNHDA, CDR2 SQIVND, per germline (reference sequence). The CDR3 covers 16 residues. Trimming removed 5 bases at V and 3 bases at J, with 16 bases between. The CDR3 loop reads CASSAGIRDYTGELFF. The CDR3 coding sequence is TGTGCCAGTAGTGCGGGGATTCGGGATTACACCGGGGAGCTGTTTTTT.

CDR3 sequence reads: CASSLTGPLGTEAFF. CDR3 nucleotides: TGTGCCAGCAGTTTAACTGGTCCCCTCGGCACTGAAGCTTTCTTT. V usage is TRBV28 and J usage is TRBJ1-1; D is undetermined. The CDR3 runs to 15 residues. Germline CDR1 and CDR2: MDHEN and SYDVKM. Trimming left V 2 bases short and J 4 bases short, with 14 bases between.

A single count supports this clone. This sequence joins TRBV4-3 and TRBJ2-7, with 10 bases fitting TRBD1. After removal of 1 base from V and 6 bases from J, the junction contained 12 bases not matched to a gene. Germline CDR1 is LGHNA and CDR2 is YSLEER. The CDR3 runs 17 residues. CDR3 protein: CASSQVTSGTGASEQYF. The CDR3 DNA reads TGCGCCAGCAGCCAAGTTACTTCGGGGACAGGGGCTTCCGAGCAGTACTTC.

The V call is TRBV7-9, the J call TRBJ1-3; weak D call: TRBD1 (6 bases). The CDR3 extends over 18 amino acids. CDR1 SEHNR and CDR2 FQNEAQ come from the germline V gene (reference sequence). Trimming cost V 4 bases and J 1 base, with 20 bases left between them. This CDR3 reads CASSSPKLQGTSGNTIYF. DNA for the CDR3: TGTGCCAGCAGCTCCCCAAAGTTACAGGGAACGTCTGGAAACACCATATATTTT.

The chain is built from TRBV2 and TRBJ1-3; D gene uncertain. The CDR3 has 15 residues. The V end was cut by 6 bases, the J end by 0 bases, with 12 bases between. The germline V gene encodes CDR1 SNHLY and CDR2 FYNNEI. The chain's CDR3 is CASRVDGDSGNTIYF. CDR3 sequence (DNA): TGTGCCAGCAGGGTCGACGGGGACTCTGGAAACACCATATATTTT. Supplemented by reference TRBV2 and TRBJ1-3, the full variable domain reads EPEVTQTPSHQVTQMGQEVILRCVPISNHLYFYWYRQILGQKVEFLVSFYNNEISEKSEIFDDQFSVERPDGSNFTLKIRSTKLEDSAMYFCASRVDGDSGNTIYFGEGSWLTVV.

The chain has TRBV6-1 and TRBJ2-1; TRBD2 agrees at 10 bases. The CDR3 spans 15 residues. V shed 2 bases and J 5 bases; nucleotides not matched to a gene: 3. Germline V CDR1 and CDR2: MNHNS, SASEGT. CDR3: CASSESGRVHNEQFF. CDR3 sequence (DNA): TGTGCCAGCAGTGAAAGCGGGAGGGTCCACAATGAGCAGTTCTTC.

This clone was picked up a small number of times. The rearrangement joins TRBV4-1 to TRBJ2-3; no reliable D call. Trimming took 1 base from V and 0 from J, leaving 11 bases between them. CDR1 and CDR2 from the germline V gene are MGHRA and YSYEKL. This CDR3 is built from 16 residues. This CDR3 reads CASSQGPVRSTDTQYF. The CDR3 nucleotides are TGCGCCAGCAGCCAAGGTCCGGTCCGAAGCACAGATACGCAGTATTTT.

The chain combines TRBV6-5 with TRBJ2-7, with TRBD2 matching over 7 bases. The CDR3 runs 13 residues. Germline values: CDR1 MNHEY, CDR2 SVGAGI. V lost 2 bases to trimming and J lost 6 bases; unmatched junction nucleotides: 4. CDR3 protein: CASSYGASGEQYF. DNA of the CDR3: TGTGCCAGCAGTTACGGGGCTAGCGGCGAGCAGTACTTC.

This chain joins TRBV7-3 and TRBJ2-1, with D tentatively TRBD2 (6 bases). Germline values: CDR1 SGHTA, CDR2 FQGTGA. V was cut by 1 base and J by 3 bases, with 10 bases left in between. This CDR3 is 15 amino acids long. The CDR3 spells CASSLMRESYNEQFF. CDR3 bases: TGTGCCAGCAGCTTAATGCGGGAAAGCTACAATGAGCAGTTCTTC.

The rearrangement uses TRBV15 and TRBJ2-3; perhaps TRBD1 as D (6 bases). Germline lookup yields CDR1 LNHNV and CDR2 YYDKDF (reference sequence). This CDR3 region has 16 residues. The germline V and J ends were trimmed by 5 bases and 0 bases, with 15 bases remaining between them. For the CDR3, the DNA is TGTGCCACCAGCGGGCGGACAGCTACTAGCACAGATACGCAGTATTTT. It codes for CATSGRTATSTDTQYF.

The chain joins TRBV10-3 to TRBJ2-7, with D unclear. Trimming cost V 3 bases and J 4 bases, with 10 bases left between them. The germline CDR1 and CDR2 sequences are ENHRY and SYGVKD. The CDR3 is 13 residues long. CDR3 sequence: CAISDPNWYEQYF. In DNA, the CDR3 is TGTGCCATCAGTGACCCGAACTGGTACGAGCAGTACTTC.

This clone was observed a single time. The chain is built from TRBV5-4 and TRBJ2-7; TRBD2 matches at 10 bases. The CDR3 runs 15 residues. Germline CDR1 SGHNT, CDR2 YYREEE (reference sequence). J was trimmed by 7 bases and V by 3 bases; bases with no gene match: 10. CDR3 sequence: CASSSWTSGLSEQYF. The DNA of the CDR3 is TGTGCCAGCAGCTCCTGGACTAGCGGCCTTTCTGAGCAGTACTTC.

This chain links TRBV9 with TRBJ2-7; 8 bases match TRBD1. V dropped 4 bases and J dropped 3; count of bases not matched to a gene: 6. CDR3 length: 14 residues. CDR1 is SGDLS, CDR2 YYNGEE, per germline. DNA for the CDR3: TGTGCCAGCAGCTTCGGACAGGGCATCTACGAGCAGTACTTC. Encoded protein: CASSFGQGIYEQYF.

The CDR3 spells CASSVSGRSIEQYF. The CDR3 DNA reads TGTGCCAGCAGCGTTAGCGGGAGGTCCATCGAGCAGTACTTC. This chain connects TRBV9 to TRBJ2-7, with 10 bases aligning to TRBD2. The trim removed 2 bases at V and 6 bases at J, leaving 5 bases unmatched. CDR3 size: 14 residues. Germline loops: CDR1 SGDLS, CDR2 YYNGEE. Supplemented by reference TRBV9 and TRBJ2-7, the full variable domain reads DSGVTQTPKHLITATGQRVTLRCSPRSGDLSVYWYQQSLDQGLQFLIQYYNGEERAKGNILERFSAQQFPDLHSELNLSSLELGDSALYFCASSVSGRSIEQYFGPGTRLTVT.

The chain couples TRBV27 to TRBJ2-3; no clear D gene. Germline CDR1 MNHEY, CDR2 SMNVEV (reference sequence). V lost 3 bases, J lost 4 bases, and 8 bases lay in between. The CDR3 totals 13 residues. In DNA form, the CDR3 reads TGTGCCAGCAGTTTGGGATCGTCAGATACGCAGTATTTT. Amino acid sequence: CASSLGSSDTQYF.

This clone was seen a single time. The chain is built from TRBV28 and TRBJ2-2, with 7 bases aligning to TRBD2. J gave up 2 bases and V 11 bases, and 5 bases lay outside the gene matches. The length of the CDR3 is 13 residues. Germline loops: CDR1 MDHEN, CDR2 SYDVKM. CDR3 nucleotides: TGTGCCGGGGCGGGGGTCAACACCGGGGAGCTGTTTTTT. It encodes CAGAGVNTGELFF.

The rearrangement links TRBV15 to TRBJ2-7; tentative D call: TRBD1 (7 bases). CDR3 size: 13 residues. Germline CDR1 and CDR2: LNHNV and YYDKDF (reference sequence). Trimming took off 3 bases at V and 7 bases at J, with 13 bases between the two ends. The CDR3 sequence: CATSSPRGAEQYF. The CDR3 nucleotides are TGTGCCACCAGCAGTCCCAGGGGGGCAGAGCAGTACTTC. Looking up the rest from reference TRBV15 and TRBJ2-7 gives the full variable domain: DAMVIQNPRYQVTQFGKPVTLSCSQTLNHNVMYWYQQKSSQAPKLLFHYYDKDFNNEADTPDNFQSRRPNTSFCFLDIRSPGLGDTAMYLCATSSPRGAEQYFGPGTRLTVT.

This clone has only one observation. CDR3: CAWSATRDRTNYGYTF. In nucleotides, the CDR3 is TGTGCCTGGAGTGCGACCCGGGACAGAACTAACTATGGCTACACCTTC. The chain is built from TRBV30 and TRBJ1-2; 7 bases map to TRBD1. The V gene end was trimmed by 1 base and the J gene end by 0 bases; junction bases not matched to a gene: 8. Germline V gene lookup returns CDR1 GTSNPN and CDR2 SVGIG (reference sequence). This CDR3 comprises 16 residues.

Notes on this clone: A junction boundary mismatches the germline segment, possibly from a read error. The CDR3 DNA follows: TGTGCCGGCAGCTTGGCCCTCATAGCGGGTTGGGAGACCCAGTACTTC. Protein: CAGSLALIAGWETQYF. The rearrangement joins TRBV5-6 to TRBJ2-5, with 7 bases that match TRBD2. Germline CDR1 is SGHDT and CDR2 is YYEEEE. The CDR3 length is 16 residues.

V usage is TRBV6-1 and J usage is TRBJ1-1; no clear D gene. The V end was cut by 6 bases, the J end by 0 bases, with 14 bases between. The germline gives CDR1 MNHNS, CDR2 SASEGT. The CDR3 length is 15 residues. CDR3 coding DNA: TGTGCCAGCAGACCGGCCTTTTTGATGAACACTGAAGCTTTCTTT. Translating gives CASRPAFLMNTEAFF.

The V call is TRBV9, the J call TRBJ2-3; 7 nucleotides agree with TRBD2. In germline, CDR1 is SGDLS, CDR2 YYNGEE. This CDR3 comprises 14 residues. The junction had 3 bases not matched to a gene; V was cut back by 5 bases and J by 0 bases. The CDR3 spells CASSDSGSTDTQYF. CDR3 nucleotides: TGTGCCAGCAGTGATAGCGGGAGCACAGATACGCAGTATTTT.

The chain carries TRBV6-4 and TRBJ2-3, with D tentatively TRBD2 (6 bases). This CDR3 spans 14 amino acids. With 6 bases removed from V and 3 bases from J, the gap between germline ends came to 13 bases. Germline CDR1 is MRHNA and CDR2 is SNTAGT. In DNA, the CDR3 is TGTGCCAGCAGGTCGGGGGTAGGGACAGATACGCAGTATTTT. The encoded protein is CASRSGVGTDTQYF.

This clone was recorded once. The chain employs TRBV14 and TRBJ2-1; 9 bases agree with TRBD2. V dropped 1 base and J dropped 9; count of bases not matched to a gene: 7. The CDR3 runs 15 residues. The germline CDR1 and CDR2 sequences are SGHDN and FVKESK. CDR3: CASSQALAGWGEQFF. In nucleotides, the CDR3 is TGTGCCAGCAGCCAAGCTCTAGCGGGGTGGGGTGAGCAGTTCTTC.

The chain couples TRBV13 to TRBJ2-5; 7 nucleotides match TRBD2. Looked up from germline, CDR1 is PRHDT and CDR2 is FYEKMQ (reference sequence). V shed 2 bases, J shed 7 bases, and the junction held 16 bases outside the gene matches. This CDR3 region has 17 residues. The CDR3 sequence is CASSLMASGPNLGTQYF. The CDR3 DNA reads TGTGCCAGCAGCTTAATGGCTAGCGGACCGAATCTTGGGACCCAGTACTTC.

The chain carries TRBV18 and TRBJ2-7, with 7 bases fitting TRBD1. V lost 2 bases to trimming and J lost 2 bases; unmatched junction nucleotides: 3. The CDR3 extends over 14 amino acids. Germline CDR1 KGHSH, CDR2 LQKENI. Written as DNA, the CDR3 is TGTGCCAGCTCACCAGGGACAGTTACCTACGAGCAGTACTTC. Translation: CASSPGTVTYEQYF. The variable domain in full, completed from reference TRBV18 and TRBJ2-7, reads NAGVMQNPRHLVRRRGQEARLRCSPMKGHSHVYWYRQLPEEGLKFMVYLQKENIIDESGMPKERFSAEFPKEGPSILRIQQVVRGDSAAYFCASSPGTVTYEQYFGPGTRLTVT.

The rearrangement joins TRBV4-3 to TRBJ2-7, with 9 nucleotides matching TRBD1. The CDR3 runs 16 residues. Germline V gene data show CDR1 as LGHNA and CDR2 as YSLEER. The V segment lost 3 bases and the J segment 5 bases; nucleotides outside the gene matches: 11. CDR3 sequence: CASSHGVGDRANEQYF. CDR3 DNA sequence: TGCGCCAGCAGCCATGGGGTTGGGGACAGGGCTAACGAGCAGTACTTC.

This chain connects TRBV7-9 to TRBJ2-3, with D possibly TRBD1 on 6 matching bases. Germline values: CDR1 SEHNR, CDR2 FQNEAQ (reference sequence). With 1 base removed from V and 2 bases from J, the gap between germline ends came to 22 bases. The CDR3 loop spans 19 amino acids. CDR3 coding DNA: TGTGCCAGCAGCTTAGGGAATGGATGGGGAAAGGGGGACACAGATACGCAGTATTTT. Protein sequence: CASSLGNGWGKGDTDTQYF.

This chain links TRBV4-3 with TRBJ2-1; D not resolved. Looked up from germline, CDR1 is LGHNA and CDR2 is YSLEER. Between the trimmed V and J ends, which lost 0 bases and 0 bases, there was a span of 9 bases. This CDR3 is built from 16 residues. The CDR3 DNA reads TGCGCCAGCAGCCAAGATGGGCTTCGCTCCTACAATGAGCAGTTCTTC. The encoded protein is CASSQDGLRSYNEQFF.

The rearrangement links TRBV9 to TRBJ1-4; no clear D gene. V lost 0 bases to trimming and J lost 0 bases, with 12 bases between them. The CDR3 is 17 residues long. The germline gives CDR1 SGDLS, CDR2 YYNGEE. The DNA for the CDR3 is TGTGCCAGCAGCGTAGGTATTGGCGGAGCAACTAATGAAAAACTGTTTTTT. It specifies CASSVGIGGATNEKLFF.